The rows below give T cell receptor beta chains drawn from one sample of a study of blood T cell repertoires in COVID-19. The data were produced by immunoSEQ multiplex PCR, yet TCRdb's version contains in-frame clones alone and is incomplete. The table lists over 130,000 clones, over 75% of them singletons, with over 2.5% in the top ten. The material sequenced was peripheral blood. The receptors shown here come from a man aged 50 to 59 with acute or convalescent COVID-19. Each CDR3 is given with its conserved first and last residue. Each record gives: J gene, D gene, V gene, CDR3 length, clone size, CDR3 protein, CDR3 DNA. D genes are given only for firm matches. Where a row states a size, it is once, few, many or the class of an expanded clone; other rows omit it.

>TRBJ1-5|NA|TRBV15|12|few
CATEIPGQPQHF
TGTGCCACCGAAATACCGGGACAGCCCCAGCATTTT
>TRBJ2-1|TRBD2|TRBV5-1|15|NA
CASSLGSGGRNEQFF
TGCGCCAGCAGCTTGGGAAGCGGGGGCCGGAATGAGCAGTTCTTC
>TRBJ1-4|NA|TRBV19|16|NA
CASTRGIRGTNEKLFF
TGTGCCAGTACCAGGGGAATTAGGGGAACTAATGAAAAACTGTTTTTT
>TRBJ2-3|NA|TRBV7-3|12|NA
CASSVLGGTQYF
TGTGCCAGCAGCGTCCTGGGGGGTACGCAGTATTTT
>TRBJ1-5|TRBD1|TRBV6-1|15|NA
CASKTTGTGYEPQHF
TGTGCCAGCAAAACGACCGGGACAGGATACGAGCCCCAGCATTTT
>TRBJ1-5|TRBD1|TRBV15|16|NA
CATSRGWGQGNQPQHF
TGTGCCACCAGCAGAGGGTGGGGACAGGGGAATCAGCCCCAGCATTTT
>TRBJ1-6|TRBD1|TRBV5-1|17|NA
CASSRAGTVSYNSPLHF
TGCGCCAGCAGCAGAGCCGGGACAGTCTCCTATAATTCACCCCTCCACTTT
>TRBJ2-7|TRBD1|TRBV19|13|NA
CASSKDRDYEQYF
TGTGCCAGTAGTAAAGACAGGGACTACGAGCAGTACTTC
>TRBJ2-5|TRBD2|TRBV23-1|16|NA
CASSRNGGGPEETQYF
TGCGCCAGCAGTCGGAACGGCGGGGGGCCAGAAGAGACCCAGTACTTC
>TRBJ2-1|NA|TRBV10-2|15|NA
CASSPGQTTYNEQFF
TGCGCCAGCAGCCCCGGACAGACGACCTACAATGAGCAGTTCTTC
>TRBJ1-6|NA|TRBV6-5|13|NA
CASNARYNSPLHF
TGTGCCAGCAACGCGCGGTATAATTCACCCCTCCACTTT
>TRBJ2-1|NA|TRBV24-1|13|few
CATSRESYNEQFF
TGTGCCACCAGCCGGGAGAGTTACAATGAGCAGTTCTTC
>TRBJ1-5|TRBD1|TRBV5-4|13|NA
CASSGDRDQPQHF
TGTGCCAGCAGCGGCGACAGGGATCAGCCCCAGCATTTT
>TRBJ2-2|TRBD1|TRBV10-1|14|NA
CASSRTGGTGELFF
TGCGCCAGCAGCAGAACAGGGGGCACCGGGGAGCTGTTTTTT
>TRBJ2-5|TRBD1|TRBV5-1|14|NA
CASSLLQGVETQYF
TGCGCCAGCAGCTTGTTACAGGGGGTGGAGACCCAGTACTTC
>TRBJ1-5|TRBD1|TRBV19|15|NA
CASSTPGQGNQPQHF
TGTGCCAGTAGTACACCGGGACAGGGTAATCAGCCCCAGCATTTT
>TRBJ1-5|TRBD1|TRBV3-1/TRBV3-2|13|NA
CASSPQGTQPQHF
TGTGCCAGCAGCCCACAGGGGACTCAGCCCCAGCATTTT
>TRBJ1-5|NA|TRBV7-3|13|once
CASSVQSDQPQHF
TGTGCCAGCAGCGTACAGTCAGATCAGCCCCAGCATTTT
>TRBJ2-7|NA|TRBV4-1|14|NA
CASSQGRGAYEQYF
TGCGCCAGCAGCCAAGGCAGGGGAGCCTACGAGCAGTACTTC
>TRBJ2-5|TRBD1|TRBV10-3|14|NA
CAIRPGTEKETQYF
TGTGCCATCAGGCCCGGGACAGAGAAAGAGACCCAGTACTTC
>TRBJ1-4|TRBD1|TRBV27|14|NA
CASSPYRGPEKLFF
TGTGCCAGCAGCCCCTACAGGGGGCCTGAAAAACTGTTTTTT
>TRBJ1-6|NA|TRBV27|15|NA
CASAPRSSYNSPLHF
TGTGCCAGCGCCCCCCGGAGCTCCTATAATTCACCCCTCCACTTT
>TRBJ2-7|NA|TRBV5-5|13|NA
CASSVTGEGEQYF
TGTGCCAGCAGCGTCACAGGAGAAGGGGAGCAGTACTTC
>TRBJ2-7|NA|TRBV2|11|NA
CAGRQSYEQYF
TGTGCCGGTCGACAGTCCTACGAGCAGTACTTC
>TRBJ1-1|TRBD1|TRBV27|15|NA
CASSALGQGPVEAFF
TGTGCCAGCAGTGCGCTCGGACAGGGCCCCGTCGAAGCTTTCTTT
>TRBJ1-6|NA|TRBV30|15|few
CAWSGRQAYNSPLHF
TGTGCCTGGAGTGGCCGACAAGCCTATAATTCACCCCTCCACTTT
>TRBJ1-1|NA|TRBV2|13|NA
CASNRKPRGEAFF
TGTGCCAGCAACAGGAAACCGAGAGGAGAAGCTTTCTTT
>TRBJ2-2|TRBD1|TRBV2|14|NA
CATSTGTGTGELFF
TGTGCCACCTCGACAGGGACGGGCACCGGGGAGCTGTTTTTT
>TRBJ1-1|NA|TRBV7-9|14|NA
CASSLGQLNTEAFF
TGTGCCAGCAGCTTAGGGCAGTTGAACACTGAAGCTTTCTTT
>TRBJ2-7|TRBD1|TRBV9|14|once
CASSSGQGNYEQYF
TGTGCCAGCAGCTCCGGACAGGGGAACTACGAGCAGTACTTC
>TRBJ2-3|TRBD2|TRBV28|16|NA
CASSLSGRGITDTQYF
TGTGCCAGCAGTTTAAGCGGGAGGGGAATAACAGATACGCAGTATTTT
>TRBJ1-1|TRBD1|TRBV2|13|NA
CATGQGAGTEAFF
TGTGCCACCGGACAGGGGGCTGGTACTGAAGCTTTCTTT
>TRBJ2-1|TRBD1|TRBV5-1|15|few
CASSPTGGALNEQFF
TGCGCCAGCAGCCCGACAGGGGGCGCCCTCAATGAGCAGTTCTTC
>TRBJ1-4|NA|TRBV5-8|16|NA
CASSHRTSPTNEKLFF
TGTGCCAGCAGCCACCGGACAAGTCCAACTAATGAAAAACTGTTTTTT
>TRBJ2-1|TRBD2|TRBV4-1|16|once
CASSQVLAATYNEQFF
TGCGCCAGCAGCCAAGTACTAGCGGCTACCTACAATGAGCAGTTCTTC